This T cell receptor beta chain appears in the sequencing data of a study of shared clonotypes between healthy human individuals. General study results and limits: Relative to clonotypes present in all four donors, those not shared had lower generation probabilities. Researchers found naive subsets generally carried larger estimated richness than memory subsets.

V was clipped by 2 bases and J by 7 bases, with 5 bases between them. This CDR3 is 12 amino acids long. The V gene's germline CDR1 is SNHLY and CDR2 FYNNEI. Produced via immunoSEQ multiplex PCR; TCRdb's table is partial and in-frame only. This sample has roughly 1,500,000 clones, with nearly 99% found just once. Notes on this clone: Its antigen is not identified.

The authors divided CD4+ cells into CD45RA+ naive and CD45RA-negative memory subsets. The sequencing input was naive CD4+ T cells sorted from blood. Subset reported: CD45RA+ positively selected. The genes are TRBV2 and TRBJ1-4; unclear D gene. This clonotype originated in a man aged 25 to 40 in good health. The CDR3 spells CASSEMFEKLFF. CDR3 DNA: TGTGCCAGCAGTGAAATGTTTGAAAAACTGTTTTTT. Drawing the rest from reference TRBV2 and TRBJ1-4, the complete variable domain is EPEVTQTPSHQVTQMGQEVILRCVPISNHLYFYWYRQILGQKVEFLVSFYNNEISEKSEIFDDQFSVERPDGSNFTLKIRSTKLEDSAMYFCASSEMFEKLFFGSGTQLSVL.